This paragraph covers one TCR beta chain sequence. Its cognate antigen is unknown. With 60 Vbeta and 13 Jbeta primers, the PCR was carried out. Sequenced by immunoSEQ multiplex PCR; TCRdb stores in-frame clones only, minus some. The table includes about 190,000 clones, over 70% detected once. The sample originates from a study of cytomegalovirus exposure and HLA in healthy donors. General study results and limits: There were three CMV-associated chains whose specificity for CMV antigens was confirmed in vitro. Later analysis reportedly placed an Asian-associated ancestry cluster below the roughly 600-donor mean in N-insertions.

V was shortened by 4 bases and J by 3 bases, with 13 bases between the two germline ends. Germline-derived CDR1 and CDR2 are SEHNR and FQNEAQ (reference sequence). The CDR3 has 14 amino acids. Sequences were obtained from PBMCs. The chain links TRBV7-9 to TRBJ2-7; D not resolved. The sequence derives from a woman aged 18-30 years in good health and CMV-seronegative. CDR3 residues: CASSSSTAYYEQYF. DNA of the CDR3: TGTGCCAGCAGCTCCTCGACTGCCTACTACGAGCAGTACTTC.